In this sample, the clone carrying this TCR beta chain turned up a few times. The antigen is not known. Assay used: immunoSEQ multiplex PCR; TCRdb lists only in-frame clones, some missing. This sample has 130,000 to 150,000 clones, with roughly 88% found just once. This sample was taken from a study of T cell responses to AZD1222 COVID-19 vaccine. Study-level points and caveats: Two AZD1222 administrations were followed by greater Spike-specific TCR breadth and depth. There were repertoire samples only from the period after the peak T cell response.

The sample here was peripheral blood, taken on day 0 of AZD1222 vaccination. This clonotype originated in an adult in good health.

The chain's CDR3 is CASANKGNTEAFF. CDR3 nucleotide sequence: TGCGCCAGCGCGAATAAGGGGAACACTGAAGCTTTCTTT. The V gene is TRBV5-1, the J gene TRBJ1-1, with no clear D. The V gene lost 7 bases and the J gene lost 1 base, with 11 bases spanning the gap. The CDR3 is made up of 13 amino acids. CDR1 is SGHRS and CDR2 is YFSETQ in the germline V gene.